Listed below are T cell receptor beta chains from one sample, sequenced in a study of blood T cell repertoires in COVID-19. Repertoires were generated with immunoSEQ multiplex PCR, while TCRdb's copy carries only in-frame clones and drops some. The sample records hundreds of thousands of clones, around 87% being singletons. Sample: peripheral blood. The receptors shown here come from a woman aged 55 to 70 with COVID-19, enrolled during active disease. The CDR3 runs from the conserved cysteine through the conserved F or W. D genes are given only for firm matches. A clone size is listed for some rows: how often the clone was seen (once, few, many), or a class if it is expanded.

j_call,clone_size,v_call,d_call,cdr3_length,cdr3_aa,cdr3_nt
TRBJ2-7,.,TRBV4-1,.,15,CASSQARTGVYEQYF,TGCGCCAGCAGCCAAGCCCGGACGGGGGTCTACGAGCAGTACTTC
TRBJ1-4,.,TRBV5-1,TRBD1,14,CASSTGATNEKLFF,TGCGCCAGCAGTACAGGGGCAACTAATGAAAAACTGTTTTTT
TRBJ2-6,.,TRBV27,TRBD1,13,CASRRDRGDRLTF,TGTGCCAGCAGGAGGGACAGGGGGGATCGCCTGACTTTC
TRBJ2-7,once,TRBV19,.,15,CASSIEAVSSYEQYF,TGTGCCAGTAGTATAGAGGCGGTCAGCTCCTACGAGCAGTACTTC
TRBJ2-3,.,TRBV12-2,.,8,CASRFSPF,TGTGCAAGTCGCTTCAGTCCGTTT
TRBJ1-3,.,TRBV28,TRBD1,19,CASSHRPGTGGLGGNTIYF,TGTGCCAGCAGCCATCGACCCGGGACAGGGGGCCTCGGTGGAAACACCATATATTTT
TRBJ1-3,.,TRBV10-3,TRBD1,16,CAIGQGLLGAGNTIYF,TGTGCCATTGGACAGGGGCTTTTGGGAGCTGGAAACACCATATATTTT
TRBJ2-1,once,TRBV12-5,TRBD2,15,CASGFGTSGWNEQFF,TGTGCTAGTGGTTTTGGGACTAGCGGGTGGAATGAGCAGTTCTTC
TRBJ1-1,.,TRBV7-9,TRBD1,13,CASSHIQGTEAFF,TGTGCCAGCAGCCATATACAGGGGACTGAAGCTTTCTTT
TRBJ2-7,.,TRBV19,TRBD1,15,CASSLLWQGASEQYF,TGTGCCAGTAGTTTGTTGTGGCAGGGGGCCTCCGAGCAGTACTTC
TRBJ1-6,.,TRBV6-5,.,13,CASKAGVNSPLHF,TGTGCCAGCAAGGCAGGGGTGAATTCACCCCTCCACTTT
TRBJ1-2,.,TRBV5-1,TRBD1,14,CASSSTGTEYGYTF,TGCGCCAGCAGCTCCACCGGGACAGAATATGGCTACACCTTC
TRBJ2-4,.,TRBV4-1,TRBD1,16,CASSQGHRGERDIQYF,TGCGCCAGCAGCCAAGGTCACAGGGGCGAGAGAGACATTCAGTACTTC
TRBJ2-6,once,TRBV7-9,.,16,CASSLGSGSGANVLTF,TGTGCCAGCAGCTTAGGTTCCGGCTCTGGGGCCAACGTCCTGACTTTC
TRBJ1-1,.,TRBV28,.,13,CASSSRVLTEAFF,TGTGCCAGCAGTTCCCGGGTCCTCACTGAAGCTTTCTTT
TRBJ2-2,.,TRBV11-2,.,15,CASSLMAVNTGELFF,TGTGCCAGCAGCTTAATGGCGGTGAACACCGGGGAGCTGTTTTTT
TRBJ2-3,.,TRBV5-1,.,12,CASSWRADTQYF,TGCGCCAGCAGCTGGAGGGCAGATACGCAGTATTTT
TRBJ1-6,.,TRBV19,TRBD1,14,CASSMEGARSPLHF,TGTGCCAGTAGTATGGAGGGGGCTCGGTCACCCCTCCACTTT
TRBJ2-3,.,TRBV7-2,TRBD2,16,CASSPWTSGGADTQYF,TGTGCCAGCAGCCCGTGGACTAGCGGGGGGGCCGATACGCAGTATTTT
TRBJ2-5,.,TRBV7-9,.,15,CASSLISFLQETQYF,TGTGCCAGCAGCTTAATCTCCTTCCTCCAAGAGACCCAGTACTTC
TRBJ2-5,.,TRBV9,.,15,CASSASGIRMETQYF,TGTGCCAGCAGCGCAAGCGGTATACGGATGGAGACCCAGTACTTC
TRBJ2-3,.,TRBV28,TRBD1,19,CASIPRLGQGRFSTDTQYF,TGTGCCAGCATCCCGCGGTTGGGACAGGGAAGGTTCAGCACAGATACGCAGTATTTT
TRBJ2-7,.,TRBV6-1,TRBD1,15,CASSEDQGAIEEQYF,TGTGCCAGCAGTGAAGATCAGGGGGCAATTGAAGAGCAGTACTTC
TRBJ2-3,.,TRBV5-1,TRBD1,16,CASSPGQGAITDTQYF,TGCGCCAGCAGCCCGGGACAGGGGGCGATTACAGATACGCAGTATTTT